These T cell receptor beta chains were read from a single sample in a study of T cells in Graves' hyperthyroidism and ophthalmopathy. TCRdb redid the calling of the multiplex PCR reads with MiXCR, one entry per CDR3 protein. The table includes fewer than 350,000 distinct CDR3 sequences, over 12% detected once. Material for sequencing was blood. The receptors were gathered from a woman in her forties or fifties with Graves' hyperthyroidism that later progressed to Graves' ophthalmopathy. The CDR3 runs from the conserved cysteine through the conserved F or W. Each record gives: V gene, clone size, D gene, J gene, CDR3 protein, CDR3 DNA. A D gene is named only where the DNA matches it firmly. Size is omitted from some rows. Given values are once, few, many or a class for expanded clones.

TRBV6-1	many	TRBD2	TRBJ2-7	CASSQAGLHSYEQYF	TGTGCCAGCAGCCAAGCGGGACTGCACTCCTACGAGCAGTACTTC
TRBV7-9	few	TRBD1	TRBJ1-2	CASSTRTGVTCGYTF	TGTGCCAGCAGCACGCGGACAGGGGTTACCTGTGGCTACACCTTC
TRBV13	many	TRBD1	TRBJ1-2	CASSSQGAWGYTF	TGTGCCAGCAGCTCACAGGGGGCCTGGGGCTACACCTTC
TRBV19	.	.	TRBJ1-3	CASKDRRNTIYF	TGTGCCAGTAAAGACAGGCGCAACACCATATATTTT
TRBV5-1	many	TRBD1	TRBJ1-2	CASSYQGANEGYTF	TGCGCCAGCAGCTACCAGGGGGCGAATGAGGGCTACACCTTC
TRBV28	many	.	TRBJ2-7	CASSLLLVLYEQYF	TGTGCCAGCAGTTTATTACTAGTGCTCTACGAGCAGTACTTC
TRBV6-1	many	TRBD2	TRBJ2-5	CASSGGLAGGETQYF	TGTGCCAGCAGTGGGGGACTAGCGGGAGGAGAGACCCAGTACTTC
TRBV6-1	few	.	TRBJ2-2	CASRGGVNTGELFF	TGTGCCAGCAGAGGAGGAGTGAACACCGGGGAGCTGTTTTTT
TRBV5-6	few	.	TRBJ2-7	CASSLDTTYEQYF	TGTGCCAGCAGCTTGGACACGACCTACGAGCAGTACTTC
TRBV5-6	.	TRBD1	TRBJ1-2	CASSPGTEIGYTF	TGTGCCAGCAGCCCCGGGACAGAAATTGGCTACACCTTC
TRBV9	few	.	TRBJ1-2	CASSTRVGGYTF	TGTGCCAGCAGCACGAGGGTTGGTGGCTACACCTTC
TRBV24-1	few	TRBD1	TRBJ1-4	CATSDRQGPNEKLFF	TGTGCCACCAGTGATCGACAGGGTCCTAATGAAAAACTGTTTTTT
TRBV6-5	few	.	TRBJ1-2	CASSYSGGESYGYTF	TGTGCCAGCAGTTACTCGGGAGGGGAGTCCTATGGCTACACCTTC
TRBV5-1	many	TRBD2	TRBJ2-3	CASSLEGGRAPTDTQYF	TGCGCCAGCAGCTTGGAGGGCGGGAGGGCCCCCACAGATACGCAGTATTTT
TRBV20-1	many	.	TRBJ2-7	CSARDGPSYEQYF	TGCAGTGCTAGAGATGGACCTTCCTACGAGCAGTACTTC
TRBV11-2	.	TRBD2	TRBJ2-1	CASSLRLAGDRDNGQFF	TGTGCCAGCAGCTTAAGACTAGCGGGGGATAGGGACAATGGGCAGTTCTTC
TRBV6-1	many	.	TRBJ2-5	CASSITGLQETQYF	TGTGCCAGCAGTATCACAGGGCTTCAAGAGACCCAGTACTTC
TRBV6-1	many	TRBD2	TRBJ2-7	CASSADLAGGLSYEQYF	TGTGCCAGCAGTGCAGACCTAGCGGGAGGACTCTCCTACGAGCAGTACTTC
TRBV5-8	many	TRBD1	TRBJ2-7	CASSLAPTGGREQYF	TGTGCCAGCAGCTTGGCCCCGACAGGGGGGAGGGAGCAGTACTTC
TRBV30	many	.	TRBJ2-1	CAWSGQQDSEQFF	TGTGCCTGGAGTGGGCAGCAGGATAGTGAGCAGTTCTTC
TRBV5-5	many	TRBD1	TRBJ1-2	CASSRTGDPGYTF	TGTGCCAGCAGCAGGACAGGGGACCCTGGCTACACCTTC
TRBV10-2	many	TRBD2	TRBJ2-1	CASKRGLAGSVYEQFF	TGCGCCAGCAAGCGAGGTCTAGCGGGTAGTGTCTATGAGCAGTTCTTC
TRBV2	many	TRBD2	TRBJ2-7	CASSAASGPYEQYF	TGTGCCAGCAGTGCAGCTAGCGGTCCCTACGAGCAGTACTTC
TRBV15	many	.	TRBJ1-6	CATSSDDSPLHF	TGTGCCACCAGCAGCGATGATTCACCCCTCCACTTT
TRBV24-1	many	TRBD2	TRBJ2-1	CATSDLSPSGKVYEQFF	TGTGCCACCAGTGATTTGAGTCCTAGCGGGAAGGTCTATGAGCAGTTCTTC
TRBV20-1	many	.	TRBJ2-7	CSARDRRWGIEQYF	TGCAGTGCTAGAGACAGACGGTGGGGCATCGAGCAGTACTTC
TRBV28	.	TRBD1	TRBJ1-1	CATEQGEAFF	TGTGCCACGGAACAGGGGGAAGCTTTCTTT
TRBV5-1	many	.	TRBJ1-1	CASSGGSGTEAFF	TGCGCCAGCAGCGGAGGATCTGGCACTGAAGCTTTCTTT
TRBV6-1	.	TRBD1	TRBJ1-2	CASSHGGQGGQGYGYTF	TGTGCCAGCAGCCACGGGGGACAGGGCGGCCAGGGGTATGGCTACACCTTC
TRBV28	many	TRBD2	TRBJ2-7	CASTGLATTYEQYF	TGTGCCAGCACCGGACTAGCGACAACCTACGAGCAGTACTTC
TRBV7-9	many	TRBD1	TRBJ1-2	CASSPGQGRGYTF	TGTGCCAGCAGCCCAGGACAGGGCCGTGGCTACACCTTC
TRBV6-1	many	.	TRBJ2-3	CASSKGADTQYF	TGTGCCAGCAGTAAAGGGGCAGATACGCAGTATTTT
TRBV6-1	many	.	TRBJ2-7	CASSVRSGAGYEQYF	TGTGCCAGCAGTGTACGTTCAGGGGCTGGCTACGAGCAGTACTTC
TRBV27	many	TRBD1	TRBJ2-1	CASRSLQGAPWNNEQFF	TGTGCCAGCAGGTCTCTACAGGGGGCGCCTTGGAACAATGAGCAGTTCTTC
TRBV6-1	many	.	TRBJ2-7	CASSERGGTAYEQYF	TGTGCCAGCAGTGAAAGGGGGGGAACGGCCTACGAGCAGTACTTC
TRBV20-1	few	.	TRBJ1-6	CSARNRLGNSPLHF	TGCAGTGCTAGAAACAGGTTGGGGAATTCACCCCTCCACTTT
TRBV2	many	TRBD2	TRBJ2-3	CASSTPLAGGTDTQYF	TGTGCCAGCAGCACCCCGCTAGCGGGAGGAACAGATACGCAGTATTTT
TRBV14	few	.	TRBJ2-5	CASSHVSGRETQYF	TGTGCCAGCAGCCATGTCAGCGGTAGGGAGACCCAGTACTTC
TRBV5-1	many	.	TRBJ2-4	CASSATTVKQNIQYF	TGCGCCAGCAGCGCCACTACCGTAAAACAAAACATTCAGTACTTC
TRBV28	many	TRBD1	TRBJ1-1	CASSLQGAAEAFF	TGTGCCAGCAGTTTACAGGGGGCGGCTGAAGCTTTCTTT
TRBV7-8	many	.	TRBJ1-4	CASSLRRGLNEKLFF	TGTGCCAGCAGCTTACGCCGGGGCCTTAATGAAAAACTGTTTTTT
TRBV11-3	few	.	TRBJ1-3	CASSLTGSGNTIYF	TGTGCCAGCAGCTTAACAGGGTCTGGAAACACCATATATTTT
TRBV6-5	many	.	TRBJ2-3	CASSYSPLAARESTDTQYF	TGTGCCAGCAGTTACTCGCCTTTAGCGGCGAGAGAAAGCACAGATACGCAGTATTTT
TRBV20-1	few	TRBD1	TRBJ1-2	CSARDIGVGRGFGYTF	TGCAGTGCTAGAGATATCGGAGTAGGCAGGGGGTTTGGCTACACCTTC
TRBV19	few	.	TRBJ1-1	CASSTQGLSTEAFF	TGTGCCAGTAGTACACAGGGTTTGAGCACTGAAGCTTTCTTT
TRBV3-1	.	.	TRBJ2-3	CASSQDLRGTQYF	TGTGCCAGCAGCCAAGATCTCCGGGGGACGCAGTATTTT
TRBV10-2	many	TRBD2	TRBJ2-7	CASIPTSGSGVEQYF	TGCGCCAGCATTCCGACTAGCGGGAGTGGGGTCGAGCAGTACTTC
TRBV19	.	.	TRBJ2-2	CASSMPPRGTGKLFF	TGTGCCAGTAGTATGCCCCCAAGGGGCACCGGGAAGCTGTTTTTT